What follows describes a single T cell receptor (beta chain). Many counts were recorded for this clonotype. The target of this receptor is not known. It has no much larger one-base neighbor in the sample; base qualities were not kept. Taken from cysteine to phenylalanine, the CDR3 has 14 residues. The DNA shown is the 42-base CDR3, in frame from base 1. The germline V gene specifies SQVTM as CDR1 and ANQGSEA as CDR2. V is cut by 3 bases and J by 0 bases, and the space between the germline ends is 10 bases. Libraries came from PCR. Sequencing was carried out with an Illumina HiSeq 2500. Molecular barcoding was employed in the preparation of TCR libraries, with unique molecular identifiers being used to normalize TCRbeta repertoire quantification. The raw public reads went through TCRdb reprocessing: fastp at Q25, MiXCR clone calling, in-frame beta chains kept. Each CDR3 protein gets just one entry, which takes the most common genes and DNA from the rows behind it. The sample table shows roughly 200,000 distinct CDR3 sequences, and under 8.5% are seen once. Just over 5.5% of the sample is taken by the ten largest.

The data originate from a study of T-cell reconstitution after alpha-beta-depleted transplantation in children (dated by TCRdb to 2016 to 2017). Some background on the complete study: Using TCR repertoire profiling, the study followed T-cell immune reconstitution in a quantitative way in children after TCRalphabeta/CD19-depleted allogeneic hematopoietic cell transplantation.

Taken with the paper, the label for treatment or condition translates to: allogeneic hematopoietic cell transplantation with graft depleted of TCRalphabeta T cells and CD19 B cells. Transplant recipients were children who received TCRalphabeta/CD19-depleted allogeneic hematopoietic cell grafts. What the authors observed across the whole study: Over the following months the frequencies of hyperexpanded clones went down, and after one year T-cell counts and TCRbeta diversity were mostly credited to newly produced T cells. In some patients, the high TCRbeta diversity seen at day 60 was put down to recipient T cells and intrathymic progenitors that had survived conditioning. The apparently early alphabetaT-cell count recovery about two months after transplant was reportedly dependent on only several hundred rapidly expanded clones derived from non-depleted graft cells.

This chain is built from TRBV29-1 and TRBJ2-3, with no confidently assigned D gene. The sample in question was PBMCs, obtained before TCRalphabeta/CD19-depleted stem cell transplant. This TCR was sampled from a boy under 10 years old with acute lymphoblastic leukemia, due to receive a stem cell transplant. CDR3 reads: CSVDGRTSTDTQYF. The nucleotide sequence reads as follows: TGCAGCGTTGATGGCAGGACCAGCACAGATACGCAGTATTTT.